What follows is one T cell receptor (beta chain) and its context. Antigen specificity is unknown. The data were obtained in a study of post-analysis software for immune sequencing data. The CDR3 is made up of 16 amino acids. Looked up from germline, CDR1 is LGHNA and CDR2 is YSLEER. Trimming took off 3 bases at V and 4 bases at J, with 15 bases between the two ends. Study conclusions and caveats: When patients were compared with controls, a handful of TRBV segments were more frequent, TRBV5-6, TRBV5-1 and TRBV20-1 among them.

Each TCR beta cDNA library carried unique molecular identifiers. TCRdb reprocessed the PCR reads with MiXCR, giving one entry per CDR3 protein. This table holds 700,000 to 900,000 distinct CDR3 sequences, 46% found once. The chain uses TRBV4-3 and TRBJ1-4, with D hard to call. Sequencing was carried out using blood. The source is a girl aged 5-17 years with multiple sclerosis. The chain's CDR3 is CASSQHGDSGNEKLFF. In DNA, the CDR3 is TGCGCCAGCAGCCAGCACGGAGACTCGGGTAATGAAAAACTGTTTTTT.